These 19 T cell receptor beta chains were sequenced from one sample in a study of T cell responses to AZD1222 COVID-19 vaccine. Profiling relied on immunoSEQ multiplex PCR, and the TCRdb table lists in-frame clones only, not all of them. The table includes 100,000 to 150,000 clones, about nine tenths detected once. The source was peripheral blood, collected on day 0 of AZD1222 vaccination. Source of these receptors: an adult in good health.

The chain joins TRBV5-4 to TRBJ2-7; TRBD1 agrees at 11 bases. CDR1 is SGHNT and CDR2 is YYREEE in the germline V gene (reference sequence). The CDR3 contains 14 residues. V shed 2 bases and J 4 bases; nucleotides not matched to a gene: 2. The CDR3 DNA follows: TGTGCCAGCAGCTTCGGGACAGGGGGTTACGAGCAGTACTTC. Protein product: CASSFGTGGYEQYF.

In this sample, this clone turned up once. The chain has TRBV19 and TRBJ2-7; weak D call: TRBD1 (5 bases). Germline lookup yields CDR1 LNHDA and CDR2 SQIVND (reference sequence). This CDR3 region has 14 residues. V gave up 6 bases and J gave up 2 bases, with 14 bases separating them. The CDR3 sequence is CASRKQVGPYEQYF. The CDR3 DNA reads as TGTGCCAGTAGGAAACAGGTTGGGCCCTACGAGCAGTACTTC.

The chain recombines TRBV19 with TRBJ2-1, with D hard to call. This CDR3 comprises 13 residues. Germline V gives CDR1 LNHDA, CDR2 SQIVND (reference sequence). V lost 3 bases and J lost 5, with 8 bases in between. The chain's CDR3 is CASSIGEDNEQFF. DNA of the CDR3: TGTGCCAGTAGTATTGGGGAAGACAATGAGCAGTTCTTC.

The chain carries TRBV21-1 and TRBJ2-7; the table names TRBD1, a call not compared with the DNA. TRBV21-1 is listed as a pseudogene. CDR3 length equals 14 residues. CDR3 sequence: CASSKGTKLYEQYF. CDR3 sequence (DNA): TGTGCCAGCAGCAAGGGCACAAAACTCTACGAGCAGTACTTC.

The V call is TRBV11-3, the J call TRBJ2-7; D remains unclear. The CDR3 is made up of 12 amino acids. The germline V and J ends were trimmed by 3 bases and 2 bases, with 5 bases remaining between them. Germline assignment: CDR1 SGHNT and CDR2 YENEEA. CDR3 DNA: TGTGCCAGCAGCTTGAGTCCCTACGAGCAGTACTTC. As protein: CASSLSPYEQYF.

The rearrangement joins TRBV30 to TRBJ2-5, with 7 nucleotides matching TRBD1. Per germline, CDR1 GTSNPN and CDR2 SVGIG (reference sequence). V lost 4 bases, J lost 1 base, and 3 bases stayed unmatched. This CDR3 has 13 residues. The CDR3 bases are TGTGCCTGGAAGGCAGGGGGCCAAGAGACCCAGTACTTC. Residues: CAWKAGGQETQYF.

The chain combines TRBV3-1 (or the pseudogene TRBV3-2) with TRBJ1-4; D is unclear. V was pared by 2 bases and J by 8 bases, with 15 bases between. CDR1 is LGHDT and CDR2 is YNNKEL in the germline V gene (reference sequence). The CDR3 extends over 15 amino acids. CDR3 protein: CASSQSETLGEKLFF. DNA of the CDR3: TGTGCCAGCAGCCAAAGTGAGACCCTGGGGGAAAAACTGTTTTTT.

The V and J genes are TRBV7-8 and TRBJ2-3; 8 bases fit TRBD2. CDR3 length: 16 residues. Germline V CDR1 and CDR2: SGHVS, FQNEAQ. The ends lost 5 bases at V and 3 bases at J; junction bases unmatched: 10. CDR3 nucleotides: TGTGCCAGCAGCACCGGACTAGCCCCGTATACAGATACGCAGTATTTT. Translating gives CASSTGLAPYTDTQYF. Together with reference TRBV7-8 and TRBJ2-3, the CDR3 gives the full variable domain: GAGVSQSPRYKVAKRGQDVALRCDPISGHVSLFWYQQALGQGPEFLTYFQNEAQLDKSGLPSDRFFAERPEGSVSTLKIQRTQQEDSAVYLCASSTGLAPYTDTQYFGPGTRLTVL.

The CDR3 region has the DNA TGTGCCAGCAGTTCCCAAGCGGGGGGGCCTGGGGAGCTGTTTTTT. Its protein is CASSSQAGGPGELFF. J is TRBJ2-2 and V is TRBV6-2 or TRBV6-3, with 10 bases fitting TRBD2. The germline CDR1 and CDR2 sequences are MNHEY and SVGEGT. Trimming removed 4 bases from V and 8 bases from J; junction bases left unmatched: 7. The CDR3 consists of 15 residues.

V gene TRBV12-3 or TRBV12-4 combines with J gene TRBJ1-5; D is unclear. CDR3 length equals 12 residues. Trimming cost V 6 bases and J 7 bases, with 10 bases left between them. CDR3: CASSSPWQPQHF. Written as DNA, the CDR3 is TGTGCCAGCAGCTCCCCGTGGCAGCCCCAGCATTTT.

V is TRBV5-1 and J is TRBJ2-7; 13 bases match TRBD2. Losses at the gene ends were 0 bases for V and 7 bases for J; bases not matched to a gene: 13. CDR1 and CDR2 from the germline V gene are SGHRS and YFSETQ. The CDR3 is 18 residues long. The CDR3 reads CASSLGGLAGSLVMEQYF. In DNA, the CDR3 is TGCGCCAGCAGCTTGGGGGGACTAGCGGGATCCCTAGTCATGGAGCAGTACTTC.

V is TRBV6-5 and J is TRBJ2-3; weak D call: TRBD2 (6 bases). CDR1 and CDR2 (germline): MNHEY, SVGAGI. This CDR3 contains 15 residues. V was trimmed by 0 bases and J by 5 bases, leaving 12 bases between them. The CDR3, as DNA: TGTGCCAGCAGTTACTCGGAGGGGCGGGGAGATACGCAGTATTTT. Translated, it gives CASSYSEGRGDTQYF.

The rearrangement uses TRBV19 and TRBJ2-1, with D possibly TRBD1 on 5 matching bases. The CDR3 is made up of 12 amino acids. Germline CDR1 and CDR2: LNHDA and SQIVND (reference sequence). The germline V and J ends were trimmed by 5 bases and 4 bases, with 6 bases remaining between them. The DNA of the CDR3 is TGTGCCAGTAGTCCAGGGTACAATGAGCAGTTCTTC. Translation gives CASSPGYNEQFF.

J is TRBJ1-1 and V is TRBV5-6; TRBD1 matches 8 bases. The length of the CDR3 is 17 residues. Germline CDR1 and CDR2: SGHDT and YYEEEE. V lost 1 base and J lost 3; bases outside the gene matches: 11. This CDR3 reads CASSLRAGTGKDTEAFF. CDR3 DNA: TGTGCCAGCAGCTTGCGTGCCGGGACAGGTAAGGACACTGAAGCTTTCTTT.

This chain joins TRBV20-1 and TRBJ2-3; 11 nucleotides align to TRBD2. The V segment lost 3 bases and the J segment 1 base; nucleotides outside the gene matches: 6. There are 16 residues in the CDR3. Germline lookup yields CDR1 DFQATT and CDR2 SNEGSKA (reference sequence). In DNA form, the CDR3 reads TGCAGTGCTAGTTTGGGACTAGCGGCTGGCACAGATACGCAGTATTTT. It encodes CSASLGLAAGTDTQYF.

V gene TRBV27 combines with J gene TRBJ2-7, with 9 positions matching TRBD1. Germline CDR1 is MNHEY and CDR2 is SMNVEV (reference sequence). The CDR3 sequence is 14 residues long. Losses at the gene ends were 3 bases for V and 5 bases for J; bases not matched to a gene: 5. CDR3 bases: TGTGCCAGCAGTTTCCCGGGACAGGGTAACGAGCAGTACTTC. Its protein product is CASSFPGQGNEQYF.

The chain recombines TRBV28 with TRBJ1-2; 8 bases are a match to TRBD1. V gave up 7 bases and J gave up 8 bases; unmatched junction bases: 12. The germline V gene encodes CDR1 MDHEN and CDR2 SYDVKM. The CDR3 has 14 residues. The DNA for the CDR3 is TGTGCCAGCAACCCAGGGGGCCAACCCGGAGGCTACACCTTC. Translation: CASNPGGQPGGYTF.

The rearrangement links TRBV27 to TRBJ1-2; TRBD1 aligns across 7 bases. Trimming at V came to 0 bases and at J to 3 bases, leaving 7 bases not matched to a gene. The CDR3 is 16 amino acids. Germline V gene sequence: CDR1 MNHEY, CDR2 SMNVEV (reference sequence). The CDR3 reads CASSLSPDRAYYGYTF. For the CDR3, the DNA is TGTGCCAGCAGTTTATCCCCCGACAGGGCATACTATGGCTACACCTTC.

Worth noting for this clone: Other DNA sequences in the same sample also yield this CDR3. V usage is TRBV29-1 and J usage is TRBJ2-7; a weak D match, TRBD2 (6 bases). The CDR3 runs to 13 residues. Trimming pared 4 bases from V and 2 bases from J, leaving 12 bases between. Germline CDR1 SQVTM, CDR2 ANQGSEA. The CDR3, as DNA: TGCAGCGTTGTGGCGGGACCAGCCTACGAGCAGTACTTC. The encoded protein is CSVVAGPAYEQYF.